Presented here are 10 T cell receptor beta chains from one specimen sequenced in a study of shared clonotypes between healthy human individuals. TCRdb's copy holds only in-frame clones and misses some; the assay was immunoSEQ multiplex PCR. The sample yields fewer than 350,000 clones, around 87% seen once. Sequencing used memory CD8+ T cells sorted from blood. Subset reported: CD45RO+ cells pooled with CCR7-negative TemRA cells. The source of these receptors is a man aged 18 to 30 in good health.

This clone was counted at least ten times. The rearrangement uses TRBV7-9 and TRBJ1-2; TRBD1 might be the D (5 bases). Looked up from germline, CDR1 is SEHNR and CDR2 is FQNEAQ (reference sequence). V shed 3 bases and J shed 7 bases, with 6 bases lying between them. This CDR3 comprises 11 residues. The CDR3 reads CASSFGAGYTF. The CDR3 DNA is TGTGCCAGCAGCTTCGGGGCTGGCTACACCTTC.

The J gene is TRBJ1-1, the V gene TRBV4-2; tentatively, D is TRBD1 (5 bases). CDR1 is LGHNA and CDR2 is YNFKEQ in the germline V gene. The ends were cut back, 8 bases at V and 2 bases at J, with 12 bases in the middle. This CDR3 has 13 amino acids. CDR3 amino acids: CASLGQANTEAFF. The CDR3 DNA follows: TGTGCCAGCCTGGGGCAGGCCAACACTGAAGCTTTCTTT.

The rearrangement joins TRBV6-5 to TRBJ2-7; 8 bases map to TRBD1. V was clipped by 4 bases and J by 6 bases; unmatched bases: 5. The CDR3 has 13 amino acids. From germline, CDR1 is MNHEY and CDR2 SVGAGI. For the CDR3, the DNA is TGTGCCAGCAGTTTGACAGGGGCAAGCGAGCAGTACTTC. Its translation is CASSLTGASEQYF.

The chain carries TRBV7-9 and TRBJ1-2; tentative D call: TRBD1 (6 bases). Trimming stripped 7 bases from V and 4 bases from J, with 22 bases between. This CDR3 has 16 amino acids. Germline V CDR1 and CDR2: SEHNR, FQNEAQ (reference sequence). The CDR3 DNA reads TGTGCCAGCACCTTCCTAGGGACACCAATCGTCTATGGCTACACCTTC. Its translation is CASTFLGTPIVYGYTF. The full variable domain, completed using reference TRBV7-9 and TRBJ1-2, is DTGVSQNPRHKITKRGQNVTFRCDPISEHNRLYWYRQTLGQGPEFLTYFQNEAQLEKSRLLSDRFSAERPKGSFSTLEIQRTEQGDSAMYLCASTFLGTPIVYGYTFGSGTRLTVV.

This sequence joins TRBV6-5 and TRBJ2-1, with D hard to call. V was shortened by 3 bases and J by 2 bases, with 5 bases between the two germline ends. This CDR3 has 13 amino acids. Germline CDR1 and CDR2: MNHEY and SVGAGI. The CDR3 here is CASSYDPYNEQFF. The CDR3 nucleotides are TGTGCCAGCAGTTATGACCCCTACAATGAGCAGTTCTTC.

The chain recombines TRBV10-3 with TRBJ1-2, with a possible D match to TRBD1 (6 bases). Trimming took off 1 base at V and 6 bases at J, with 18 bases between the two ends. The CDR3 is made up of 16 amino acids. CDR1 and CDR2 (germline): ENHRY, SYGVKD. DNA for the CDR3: TGTGCCATCAGTGAGTTGAGGACAGTCCCCAGCGATGGCTACACCTTC. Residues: CAISELRTVPSDGYTF.

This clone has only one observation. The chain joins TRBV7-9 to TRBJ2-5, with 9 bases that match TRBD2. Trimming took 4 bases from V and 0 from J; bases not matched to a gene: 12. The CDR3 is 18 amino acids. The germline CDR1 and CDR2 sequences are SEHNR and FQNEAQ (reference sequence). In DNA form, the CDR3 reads TGTGCCAGCAGCTCCGTAGCGGGAGCCCTCCGGTACCAAGAGACCCAGTACTTC. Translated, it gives CASSSVAGALRYQETQYF. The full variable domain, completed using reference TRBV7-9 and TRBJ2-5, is DTGVSQNPRHKITKRGQNVTFRCDPISEHNRLYWYRQTLGQGPEFLTYFQNEAQLEKSRLLSDRFSAERPKGSFSTLEIQRTEQGDSAMYLCASSSVAGALRYQETQYFGPGTRLLVL.

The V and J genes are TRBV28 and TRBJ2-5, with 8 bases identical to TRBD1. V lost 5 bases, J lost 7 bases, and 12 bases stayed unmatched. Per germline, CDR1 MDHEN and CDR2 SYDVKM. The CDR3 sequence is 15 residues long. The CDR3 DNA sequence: TGTGCCAGCAGTCCCCAGGGGGCTTTTTTAGGGACCCAGTACTTC. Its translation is CASSPQGAFLGTQYF.

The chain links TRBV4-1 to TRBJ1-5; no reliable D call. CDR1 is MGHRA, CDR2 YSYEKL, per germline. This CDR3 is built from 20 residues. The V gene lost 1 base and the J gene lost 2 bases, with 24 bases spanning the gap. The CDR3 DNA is TGCGCCAGCAGCCAAGCAGACCCATCGGAGCTTTCTAGCGGCAATCAGCCCCAGCATTTT. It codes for CASSQADPSELSSGNQPQHF.

CDR3 nucleotides: TGTGCCAGCAGCTTAGAGTGGGAGGGCCGGGGTGAGCAGTTCTTC. It is translated as CASSLEWEGRGEQFF. The chain couples TRBV13 to TRBJ2-1; 7 nucleotides line up with TRBD2. This CDR3 is built from 15 residues. The trim removed 1 base at V and 9 bases at J, leaving 9 bases unmatched. In germline, CDR1 is PRHDT, CDR2 FYEKMQ (reference sequence).